Reported below is one TCR beta chain. The assay was immunoSEQ multiplex PCR, and TCRdb's table has in-frame clones only and misses some. Among tens of thousands of clones, approximately 86% were seen once, and the ten largest hold roughly 12%. The sample comes from a study of blood T cell repertoires in COVID-19. The receptor was derived from a human donor in a cohort sampled during active COVID-19. The sequencing sample was made of peripheral blood.

CDR3 sequence reads: CASSHRGDTQYF. The DNA for the CDR3 is TGCGCCAGCAGCCATAGAGGCGATACGCAGTATTTT. This chain connects TRBV4-1 to TRBJ2-3; D remains unclear. The ends were cut back, 3 bases at V and 6 bases at J, with 7 bases in the middle. Germline loops: CDR1 MGHRA, CDR2 YSYEKL. CDR3 size: 12 residues.